Sequencing of this TCR beta chain was carried out in a study of T cell repertoires in cytomegalovirus infection. TCRdb passed the reads through MiXCR, listing each CDR3 protein once. The sample records 450,000 to 550,000 distinct CDR3 sequences, about 39% being singletons. As to this clonotype: Its antigen remains unidentified. A read error may be the cause here, since a much bigger clone is one base away.

The CDR3 is made up of 13 amino acids. In germline, CDR1 is SGHTA, CDR2 FQGNSA. V was clipped by 4 bases and J by 1 base, with 5 bases between them. The specimen was cultured PBMCs, collected from culture after CMV antigen stimulation. The origin of this receptor is a human donor in good health (CMV status not recorded). Some clones in this sample may be carry-over from other donors' samples. This chain connects TRBV7-2 to TRBJ1-5, with unresolved D. CDR3 nucleotide sequence: TGTGCCAGCAGCTCTGACAGCAATCAGCCCCAGCATTTT. This translates into CASSSDSNQPQHF.